This TCR beta chain was found in a study of human T cells and chemical hapten exposure. Unique molecular identifiers were attached to individual cDNA molecules during library preparation. The authors' processing: From roughly 23,000 to 640,000 TCRs were found per sample, with a median of around 100,000. One entry per CDR3 protein, called by TCRdb with MiXCR from the RACE reads. TCRdb, not the authors, supplied the V and J calls. The sample records tens of thousands of distinct CDR3 sequences, 3.5% to 4.5% being singletons. Many counts were recorded for this clonotype. The CDR3 contains 11 residues. V was cut by 5 bases and J by 4 bases, with 6 bases left in between. In germline, CDR1 is MNHEY, CDR2 SVGEGT. Specified time point: healthy volunteer bleed at 2 weeks. Whole blood that had not been fractionated was the source of extracted total RNA.

The receptor comes from a female donor in good health. Some clones in this sample may be carry-over from other donors' samples. V usage is TRBV6-2 or TRBV6-3 and J usage is TRBJ2-7; no definite D call. The sample consisted of whole blood. The CDR3 here is CASSRTYEQYF. The CDR3 nucleotides read TGTGCCAGCAGTAGAACATACGAGCAGTACTTC.